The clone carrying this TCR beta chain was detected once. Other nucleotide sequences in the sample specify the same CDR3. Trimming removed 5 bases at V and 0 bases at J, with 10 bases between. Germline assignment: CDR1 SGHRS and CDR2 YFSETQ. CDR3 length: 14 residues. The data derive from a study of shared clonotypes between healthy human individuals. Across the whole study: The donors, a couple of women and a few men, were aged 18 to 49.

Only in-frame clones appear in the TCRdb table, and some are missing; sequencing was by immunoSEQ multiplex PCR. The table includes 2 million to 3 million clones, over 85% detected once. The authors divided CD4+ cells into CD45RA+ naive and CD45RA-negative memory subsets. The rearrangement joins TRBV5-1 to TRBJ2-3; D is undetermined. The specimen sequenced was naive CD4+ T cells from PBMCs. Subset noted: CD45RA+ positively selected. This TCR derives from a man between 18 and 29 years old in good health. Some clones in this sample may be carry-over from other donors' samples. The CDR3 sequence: CASSLETSTDTQYF. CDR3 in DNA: TGCGCCAGCAGTTTAGAAACAAGCACAGATACGCAGTATTTT.